The table lists the clone carrying this TCR beta chain with a few counts. This entry is derived from a study of regulatory T cells in long-lasting Graves disease. For TCR beta, libraries came from iRepertoire HTBI primers and Arm-PCR of CDR3 regions. TCRdb passed the multiplex PCR reads through MiXCR, listing each CDR3 protein once. The data hold under 450,000 distinct CDR3 sequences, with around 11% observed a single time. Time point noted: newly diagnosed GD, antithyroid drugs for less than 3 months. Making the TCR library involved RNA that had been extracted from PBMCs. Peripheral blood, at roughly 10 milliliters, went into EDTA tubes. The sample was also reused in another study, on T cells in Graves' hyperthyroidism and ophthalmopathy. From that second work: The study excluded patients with uncontrolled infection, other autoimmune disease, pregnancy or lactation.

This receptor was identified in a young woman with Graves disease. This specimen was peripheral blood mononuclear cells (PBMCs), taken at new diagnosis, from a patient treated with antithyroid drugs.

The CDR3: CASSPTPSGNTIYF. The CDR3, as DNA: TGCGCCAGCAGCCCCACCCCCTCTGGAAACACCATATATTTT. The chain couples TRBV4-1 to TRBJ1-3; D unclear. V dropped 4 bases and J dropped 0 bases, with 7 bases sitting between them. Germline V gene lookup returns CDR1 MGHRA and CDR2 YSYEKL. The CDR3 length is 14 residues.